The 21 T cell receptor beta chains given below trace back to one sample, sequenced in a study of blood T cell repertoires in COVID-19. Assay used: immunoSEQ multiplex PCR; TCRdb lists only in-frame clones, some missing. Among roughly 400,000 clones listed, approximately 85% were seen once. The sequencing sample was made of PBMCs or T cells enriched from blood (not recorded which). The receptors were gathered from a woman between 40 and 55 years old with acute COVID-19.

The chain employs TRBV6-5 and TRBJ2-7; D gene uncertain. Germline values: CDR1 MNHEY, CDR2 SVGAGI. Trimming removed 10 bases at V and 3 bases at J, with 19 bases between. The CDR3 extends over 14 amino acids. The chain's CDR3 is CAKTHLSRFYEQYF. The CDR3 DNA follows: TGTGCCAAAACCCACCTGTCTAGGTTCTACGAGCAGTACTTC.

The chain links TRBV5-1 to TRBJ2-1; 10 bases line up with TRBD2. The J segment lost 0 bases and the V segment lost 1 base, leaving 10 bases of the junction unmatched. The germline CDR1 and CDR2 sequences are SGHRS and YFSETQ. There are 19 residues in the CDR3. CDR3 DNA: TGCGCCAGCAGCTTGATCGGGCTAGCGGGGGAAATCTCCTACAATGAGCAGTTCTTC. Residues: CASSLIGLAGEISYNEQFF.

CDR3 nucleotide sequence: TGTGCCAGCAGCTCCCCCAGCGGGGTTTACGAGCAGTACTTC. It yields the protein CASSSPSGVYEQYF. V and J are TRBV13 and TRBJ2-7, with 7 positions matching TRBD2. Germline loops: CDR1 PRHDT, CDR2 FYEKMQ (reference sequence). The CDR3 contains 14 residues. The V and J ends lost 4 bases and 4 bases, in that order; junction bases with no gene match: 7.

V usage is TRBV7-8 and J usage is TRBJ2-7, with 9 bases fitting TRBD2. V shed 5 bases and J 2 bases; nucleotides not matched to a gene: 4. The CDR3 extends over 14 amino acids. Germline CDR1 reads SGHVS; CDR2 reads FQNEAQ. The CDR3 bases are TGTGCCAGCAGCCCGGGACTAGCTCCCTACGAGCAGTACTTC. The encoded protein is CASSPGLAPYEQYF. Filled out from reference TRBV7-8 and TRBJ2-7, the complete variable domain reads GAGVSQSPRYKVAKRGQDVALRCDPISGHVSLFWYQQALGQGPEFLTYFQNEAQLDKSGLPSDRFFAERPEGSVSTLKIQRTQQEDSAVYLCASSPGLAPYEQYFGPGTRLTVT.

The chain is built from TRBV20-1 and TRBJ1-1; D gene uncertain. Germline CDR1 DFQATT, CDR2 SNEGSKA (reference sequence). Trimming left V 3 bases short and J 8 bases short, with 10 bases between. The length of the CDR3 is 11 residues. The CDR3 coding sequence is TGCAGTGCTAGTGTCACAGACGAAGCTTTCTTT. Its protein is CSASVTDEAFF.

This clone was seen only once. This chain uses TRBV4-2 with TRBJ1-2, with TRBD1 identical over 11 bases. Unmatched junction bases numbered 7, after V lost 4 bases and J lost 3 bases. CDR1 and CDR2 from the germline V gene are LGHNA and YNFKEQ. The CDR3 sequence is 16 residues long. DNA of the CDR3: TGTGCCAGCAGCCGGGGGACAGGGGGGGCCGACTATGGCTACACCTTC. It specifies CASSRGTGGADYGYTF.

The chain recombines TRBV4-2 with TRBJ2-7; 10 bases align to TRBD2. The germline V gene encodes CDR1 LGHNA and CDR2 YNFKEQ. The CDR3 extends over 16 amino acids. After removal of 0 bases from V and 5 bases from J, the junction contained 7 bases not matched to a gene. CDR3 protein: CASSQDRYGTSDEQYF. The CDR3 nucleotides read TGTGCCAGCAGCCAAGATCGGTACGGGACTAGCGACGAGCAGTACTTC.

The genes are TRBV2 and TRBJ1-6, with a weak D call TRBD1 (6 bases). From germline, CDR1 is SNHLY and CDR2 FYNNEI. The CDR3 length is 15 residues. Trimming took 6 bases from V and 6 from J, leaving 15 bases between them. CDR3 bases: TGTGCCAGCAGCGATGATGGACAGATTAATTCACCCCTCCACTTT. Translation: CASSDDGQINSPLHF.

The V call is TRBV10-3, the J call TRBJ1-1; no clear D gene. Germline CDR1 is ENHRY and CDR2 is SYGVKD. Trimming removed 2 bases from V and 10 bases from J, with 8 bases in between. CDR3 length: 11 residues. The CDR3 spells CAISEAWRAFF. The CDR3 DNA follows: TGTGCCATCAGTGAGGCTTGGAGAGCTTTCTTT.

The V and J genes are TRBV5-5 and TRBJ2-3; TRBD1 agrees at 8 bases. After removal of 4 bases from V and 0 bases from J, the junction contained 4 bases not matched to a gene. Looked up from germline, CDR1 is SGHKS and CDR2 is YYEKEE (reference sequence). This CDR3 has 15 amino acids. The CDR3 sequence is CASSTRQGSTDTQYF. In nucleotides, the CDR3 is TGTGCCAGCAGCACCCGACAGGGGAGCACAGATACGCAGTATTTT.

The chain couples TRBV27 to TRBJ1-2, with a possible D match to TRBD1 (5 bases). Germline CDR1 MNHEY, CDR2 SMNVEV (reference sequence). CDR3 size: 14 residues. V lost 0 bases to trimming and J lost 7 bases, with 12 bases between them. Here the CDR3 DNA reads TGTGCCAGCAGTTTATCAGGGGCCCCGGGTGGCTACACCTTC. Its translation: CASSLSGAPGGYTF.

The rearrangement links TRBV5-1 to TRBJ2-5; weak D call: TRBD1 (5 bases). The length of the CDR3 is 14 residues. CDR1 and CDR2 (germline): SGHRS, YFSETQ. Deletions cut 4 bases from V and 5 bases from J, with 15 bases between. Written as DNA, the CDR3 is TGCGCCAGCAGCGTAGACAGTCTAGTGGAGACCCAGTACTTC. Translating gives CASSVDSLVETQYF.

DNA of the CDR3: TGTGCCAGTAGTGGGGACAGGGGAAATCAGCCCCAGCATTTT. Protein: CASSGDRGNQPQHF. J is TRBJ1-5 and V is TRBV19, with 10 bases aligning to TRBD1. Germline loops: CDR1 LNHDA, CDR2 SQIVND (reference sequence). This CDR3 has 14 residues. V trimming: 5 bases; J trimming: 4 bases; junction bases outside the gene matches: 2.

The rearrangement links TRBV6-6 to TRBJ1-1; 10 nucleotides line up with TRBD1. The CDR3 length is 18 residues. V shed 5 bases, J shed 0 bases, and the junction held 12 bases outside the gene matches. CDR1 is MNHNY, CDR2 SVGAGI, per germline (reference sequence). DNA for the CDR3: TGTGCCAGCAGTCCCGGACAGGGGGGGTTCGGGATGAACACTGAAGCTTTCTTT. It yields the protein CASSPGQGGFGMNTEAFF.

The rearrangement links TRBV5-4 to TRBJ2-7, with TRBD2 matching 7 bases. CDR3 size: 15 residues. Germline CDR1 reads SGHNT; CDR2 reads YYREEE (reference sequence). V was pared by 4 bases and J by 4 bases, with 11 bases of the junction left unmatched. The CDR3 nucleotides read TGTGCCAGCAGCGACAAGCGGGGCAGGGAGTACGAGCAGTACTTC. Its protein is CASSDKRGREYEQYF.

The rearrangement links TRBV6-5 to TRBJ1-1; D not certain. V lost 7 bases to trimming and J lost 8 bases, with 17 bases between them. CDR1 is MNHEY, CDR2 SVGAGI, per germline. The CDR3 length is 13 residues. The CDR3 DNA reads TGTGCCAGCACCCTGAACAACCAGGTGGAAGCTTTCTTT. This codes for CASTLNNQVEAFF.

V is TRBV6-5 and J is TRBJ1-2, with 7 nucleotides matching TRBD1. Losses at the gene ends were 6 bases for V and 4 bases for J; bases not matched to a gene: 5. CDR3 length: 13 amino acids. In germline, CDR1 is MNHEY, CDR2 SVGAGI. The CDR3 here is CASRGDSPYGYTF. In DNA, the CDR3 is TGTGCCAGCAGGGGGGACAGTCCCTATGGCTACACCTTC.

This clone was seen repeatedly, ten times or more. The chain joins TRBV3-1 (or the pseudogene TRBV3-2) to TRBJ1-6; no firm D call. The CDR3 is made up of 17 amino acids. Trimming cost V 2 bases and J 8 bases, with 19 bases left between them. Germline CDR1 is LGHDT and CDR2 is YNNKEL (reference sequence). Here the CDR3 DNA reads TGTGCCAGCAGCCAATTTTTAGGGAGTGAGAGAGATTCACCCCTCCACTTT. This gives the protein CASSQFLGSERDSPLHF.

This chain links TRBV2 with TRBJ2-2, with TRBD1 matching 7 bases. Germline trimming cut 8 bases from V and 3 bases from J; bases unmatched to any gene: 3. The V gene's germline CDR1 is SNHLY and CDR2 FYNNEI. The CDR3 has 13 amino acids. The DNA for the CDR3 is TGTGCCAGCCGGGACAGAGACACCGGGGAGCTGTTTTTT. This gives the protein CASRDRDTGELFF.

This chain connects TRBV5-1 to TRBJ2-1, with 8 nucleotides matching TRBD1. CDR1 and CDR2 from the germline V gene are SGHRS and YFSETQ. The CDR3 runs 16 residues. V lost 5 bases and J lost 3; bases outside the gene matches: 10. The chain's CDR3 is CASRKTTGGYYNEQFF. DNA of the CDR3: TGCGCCAGCAGAAAAACTACAGGGGGGTACTACAATGAGCAGTTCTTC.

This clone was observed a single time. The rearrangement links TRBV27 to TRBJ2-5; TRBD1 aligns across 8 bases. The CDR3 has 13 amino acids. Germline CDR1 is MNHEY and CDR2 is SMNVEV (reference sequence). Trimming took 4 bases from V and 8 from J; bases not matched to a gene: 6. CDR3 sequence reads: CASSSDRGGTQYF. The CDR3, as DNA: TGTGCCAGCAGTTCCGACAGGGGAGGAACCCAGTACTTC.